The 10 T cell receptor beta chains presented below share a single source sample, sequenced in a study of regulatory T cells in long-lasting Graves disease. Time point reported: persistent/refractory GD, antithyroid drugs over 5 years with positive TRAb. The TCR library was prepared using RNA isolated from PBMCs. TCR beta libraries were built with iRepertoire HTBI primers and Arm-PCR of CDR3 regions. TCRdb re-analysed the multiplex PCR reads in MiXCR, keeping a single row per CDR3 protein. This sample has 300,000 to 350,000 distinct CDR3 sequences, with about 20% found just once. Sequences were derived from peripheral blood mononuclear cells (PBMCs), sampled when the disease was refractory, from a patient treated with antithyroid drugs. The receptors derive from a female donor with Graves disease.

This clonotype was counted many times. The chain combines TRBV7-8 with TRBJ1-2; D gene uncertain. This CDR3 contains 13 residues. CDR1 is SGHVS, CDR2 FQNEAQ, per germline. Trimming removed 3 bases from V and 6 bases from J, with 11 bases in between. CDR3 loop: CASSFSGGDGYTF. The CDR3 DNA sequence: TGTGCCAGCAGCTTTTCCGGCGGCGATGGCTACACCTTC.

This clonotype appeared many times. The V call is TRBV27, the J call TRBJ1-2; unclear D gene. V dropped 4 bases and J dropped 2 bases, with 14 bases sitting between them. The length of the CDR3 is 15 residues. Germline V gives CDR1 MNHEY, CDR2 SMNVEV (reference sequence). The CDR3 loop is CASSSRATMNYGYTF. DNA for the CDR3: TGTGCCAGCAGTTCGCGGGCGACGATGAACTATGGCTACACCTTC.

The CDR3 DNA reads as TGCAGTGCTAGTCCTTACCCTCCTGAGCAGTACTTC. Amino acids: CSASPYPPEQYF. The chain has TRBV20-1 and TRBJ2-7; D is unresolved. CDR1 is DFQATT and CDR2 is SNEGSKA in the germline V gene (reference sequence). The CDR3 runs to 12 residues. V lost 3 bases to trimming and J lost 7 bases, with 13 bases between them.

This clonotype was found many times. This sequence joins TRBV19 and TRBJ2-6, with TRBD2 as a possible D gene (5 bases). V was trimmed by 7 bases and J by 4 bases, leaving 14 bases between them. The CDR3 contains 15 residues. Germline V gives CDR1 LNHDA, CDR2 SQIVND (reference sequence). The CDR3, as DNA: TGTGCCAGTACCCTTGATGGGAGCGGGGCCAACGTCCTGACTTTC. Encoded protein: CASTLDGSGANVLTF.

This clonotype was counted many times. The chain employs TRBV29-1 and TRBJ2-2, with TRBD2 identical over 8 bases. The trim removed 6 bases at V and 5 bases at J, leaving 5 bases unmatched. Germline loops: CDR1 SQVTM, CDR2 ANQGSEA. The CDR3 is made up of 13 amino acids. The chain's CDR3 is CSVWTSWTGELFF. The CDR3 coding sequence is TGCAGCGTCTGGACTAGCTGGACCGGGGAGCTGTTTTTT.

This clonotype was seen only a few times. The chain combines TRBV9 with TRBJ2-5; D unclear. Between the trimmed V and J ends, which lost 4 bases and 5 bases, there was a span of 18 bases. Germline CDR1 reads SGDLS; CDR2 reads YYNGEE. There are 15 residues in the CDR3. In DNA form, the CDR3 reads TGTGCCAGCAGCCCCTCCGAGACTGGGTGGGAGACCCAGTACTTC. This sequence encodes CASSPSETGWETQYF.

There are a few counts of this clonotype. The V and J genes are TRBV5-1 and TRBJ2-2; TRBD1 matches at 7 bases. V lost 3 bases, J lost 6 bases, and 5 bases stayed unmatched. The CDR3 has 14 residues. Germline loops: CDR1 SGHRS, CDR2 YFSETQ. CDR3 amino acids: CASSSDRPAGELFF. The CDR3 bases are TGCGCCAGCAGCTCGGACAGGCCGGCCGGGGAGCTGTTTTTT.

The chain uses TRBV6-1 and TRBJ1-1; possible D gene TRBD1, 5 bases. Germline values: CDR1 MNHNS, CDR2 SASEGT. Between the trimmed V and J ends, which lost 3 bases and 6 bases, there was a span of 14 bases. CDR3 length equals 14 residues. CDR3 in amino acids: CASSESGRGAEAFF. The CDR3 DNA reads as TGTGCCAGCAGTGAGTCGGGGAGGGGCGCTGAAGCTTTCTTT.

On this clonotype: With a much larger clone just one base away, this may be a read error. The chain has TRBV30 and TRBJ1-5; D perhaps matches TRBD1 (5 bases). There are 13 residues in the CDR3. Per the germline V gene, CDR1 is GTSNPN and CDR2 is SVGIG (reference sequence). The CDR3 nucleotides are TGTACCTGGAGTGTTAGGGGTCTTCAGCCCCAGCATTTT. Amino acid sequence: CTWSVRGLQPQHF.

V gene TRBV4-2 combines with J gene TRBJ1-5; the D gene is possibly TRBD1 (6 bases). Trimming stripped 2 bases from V and 6 bases from J, with 20 bases between. The length of the CDR3 is 17 residues. Germline CDR1 reads LGHNA; CDR2 reads YNFKEQ. The CDR3 loop reads CASSQWPRGAKVQPQHF. The CDR3 DNA is TGTGCCAGCAGCCAATGGCCCCGGGGGGCGAAGGTTCAGCCCCAGCATTTT.